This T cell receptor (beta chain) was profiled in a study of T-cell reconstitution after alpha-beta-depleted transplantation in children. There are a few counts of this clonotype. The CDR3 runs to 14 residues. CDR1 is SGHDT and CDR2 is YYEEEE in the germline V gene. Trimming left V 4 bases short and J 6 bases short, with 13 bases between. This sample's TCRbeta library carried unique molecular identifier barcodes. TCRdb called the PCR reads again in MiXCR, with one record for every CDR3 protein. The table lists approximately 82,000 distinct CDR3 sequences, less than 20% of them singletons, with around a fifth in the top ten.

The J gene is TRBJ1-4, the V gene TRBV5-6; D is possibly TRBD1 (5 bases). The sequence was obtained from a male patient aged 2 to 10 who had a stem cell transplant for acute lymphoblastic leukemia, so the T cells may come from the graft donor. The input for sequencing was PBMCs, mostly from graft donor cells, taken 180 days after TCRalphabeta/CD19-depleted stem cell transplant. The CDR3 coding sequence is TGTGCCAGCAGCCCCGTATTCAGGGATGAAAAACTGTTTTTT. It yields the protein CASSPVFRDEKLFF.